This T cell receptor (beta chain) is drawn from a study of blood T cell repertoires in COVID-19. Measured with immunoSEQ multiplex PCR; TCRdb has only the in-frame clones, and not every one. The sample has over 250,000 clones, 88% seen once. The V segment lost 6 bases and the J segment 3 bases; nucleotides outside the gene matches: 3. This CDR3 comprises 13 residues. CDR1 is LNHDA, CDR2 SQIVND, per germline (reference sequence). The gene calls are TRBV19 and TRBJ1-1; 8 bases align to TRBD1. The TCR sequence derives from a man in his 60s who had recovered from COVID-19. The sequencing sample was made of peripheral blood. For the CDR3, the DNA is TGTGCCAGTAGGGACAGGGTGGACACTGAAGCTTTCTTT. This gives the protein CASRDRVDTEAFF.